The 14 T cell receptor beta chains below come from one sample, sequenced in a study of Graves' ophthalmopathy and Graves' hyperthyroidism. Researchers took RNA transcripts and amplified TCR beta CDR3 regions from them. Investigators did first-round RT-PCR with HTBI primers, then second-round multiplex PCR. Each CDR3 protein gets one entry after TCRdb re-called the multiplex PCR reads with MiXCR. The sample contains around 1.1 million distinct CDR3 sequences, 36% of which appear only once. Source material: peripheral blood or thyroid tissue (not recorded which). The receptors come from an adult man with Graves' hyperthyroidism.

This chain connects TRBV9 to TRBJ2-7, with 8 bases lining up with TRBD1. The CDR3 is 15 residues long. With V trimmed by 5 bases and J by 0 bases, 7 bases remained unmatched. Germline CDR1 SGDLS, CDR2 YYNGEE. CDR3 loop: CASSGGTGLSYEQYF. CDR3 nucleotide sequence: TGTGCCAGCAGTGGGGGGACAGGCCTCTCCTACGAGCAGTACTTC.

CDR3 in DNA: TGTGCCAGCAGTTACTCTCCTGGACAGGGGGCGATGATATACGAGCAGTACTTC. Translating gives CASSYSPGQGAMIYEQYF. V gene TRBV7-6 combines with J gene TRBJ2-7; 11 bases map to TRBD1. V was clipped by 6 bases and J by 4 bases; unmatched bases: 17. CDR1 and CDR2 from the germline V gene are SGHVS and FNYEAQ. This CDR3 is 18 amino acids long.

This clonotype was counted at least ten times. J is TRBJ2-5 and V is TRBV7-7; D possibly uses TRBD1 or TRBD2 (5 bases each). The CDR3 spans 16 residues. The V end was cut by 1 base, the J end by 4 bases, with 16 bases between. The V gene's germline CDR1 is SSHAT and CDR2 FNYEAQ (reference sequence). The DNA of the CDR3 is TGTGCCAGCAGCTTAGGGGGCGAGCGGCGGGCAGAGACCCAGTACTTC. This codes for CASSLGGERRAETQYF.

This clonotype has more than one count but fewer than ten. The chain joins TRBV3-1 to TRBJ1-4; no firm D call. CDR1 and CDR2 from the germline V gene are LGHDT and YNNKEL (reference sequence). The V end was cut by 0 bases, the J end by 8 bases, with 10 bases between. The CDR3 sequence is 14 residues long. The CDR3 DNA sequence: TGTGCCAGCAGCCAAGATCGCAGATGGGAAAAACTGTTTTTT. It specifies CASSQDRRWEKLFF.

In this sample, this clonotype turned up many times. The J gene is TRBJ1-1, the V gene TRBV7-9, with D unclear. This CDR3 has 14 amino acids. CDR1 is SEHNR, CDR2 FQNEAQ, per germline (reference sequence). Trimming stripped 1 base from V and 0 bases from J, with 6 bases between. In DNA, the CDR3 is TGTGCCAGCAGCTTAGATCCCTTGAACACTGAAGCTTTCTTT. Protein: CASSLDPLNTEAFF. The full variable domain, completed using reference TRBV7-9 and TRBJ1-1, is DTGVSQNPRHKITKRGQNVTFRCDPISEHNRLYWYRQTLGQGPEFLTYFQNEAQLEKSRLLSDRFSAERPKGSFSTLEIQRTEQGDSAMYLCASSLDPLNTEAFFGQGTRLTVV.

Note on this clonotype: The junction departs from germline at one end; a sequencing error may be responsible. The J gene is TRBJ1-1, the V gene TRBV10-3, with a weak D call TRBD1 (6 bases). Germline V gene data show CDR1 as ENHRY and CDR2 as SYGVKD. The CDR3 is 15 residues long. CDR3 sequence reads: CASSKLRDIYTEAFF. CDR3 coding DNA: TGTGCCAGCAGTAAACTCCGGGACATATACACTGAAGCTTTCTTT.

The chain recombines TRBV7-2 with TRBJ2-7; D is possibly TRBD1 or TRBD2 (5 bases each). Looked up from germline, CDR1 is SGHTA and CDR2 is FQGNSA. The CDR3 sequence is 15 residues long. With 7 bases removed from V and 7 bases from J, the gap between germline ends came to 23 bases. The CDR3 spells CASTADGGATVEQYF. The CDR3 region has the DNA TGTGCCAGCACCGCAGATGGGGGAGCAACGGTTGAGCAGTACTTC. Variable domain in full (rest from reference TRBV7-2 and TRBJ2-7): GAGVSQSPSNKVTEKGKDVELRCDPISGHTALYWYRQSLGQGLEFLIYFQGNSAPDKSGLPSDRFSAERTGGSVSTLTIQRTQQEDSAVYLCASTADGGATVEQYFGPGTRLTVT.

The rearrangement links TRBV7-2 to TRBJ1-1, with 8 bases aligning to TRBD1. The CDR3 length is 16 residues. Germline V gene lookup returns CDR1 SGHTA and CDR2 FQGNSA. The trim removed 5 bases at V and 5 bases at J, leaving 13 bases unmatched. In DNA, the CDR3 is TGTGCCAGCAGCCAGTTTGGTCAGGGGGCGAGGACTGAAGCTTTCTTT. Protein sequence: CASSQFGQGARTEAFF.

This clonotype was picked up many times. CDR3 coding DNA: TGTGCCACTAGCTCCGCCCCCGAGCAGTACTTC. It specifies CATSSAPEQYF. V usage is TRBV7-9 and J usage is TRBJ2-7, with TRBD2 as a possible D gene (5 bases). From germline, CDR1 is SEHNR and CDR2 FQNEAQ (reference sequence). V was shortened by 10 bases and J by 6 bases, with 13 bases between the two germline ends. This CDR3 has 11 residues.

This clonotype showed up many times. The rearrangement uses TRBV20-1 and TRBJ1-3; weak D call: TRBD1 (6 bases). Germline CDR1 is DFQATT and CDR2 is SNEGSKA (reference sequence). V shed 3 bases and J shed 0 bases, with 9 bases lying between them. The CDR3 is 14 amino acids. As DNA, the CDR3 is TGCAGTGCTAGCAGGGACAACTCTGGAAACACCATATATTTT. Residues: CSASRDNSGNTIYF.

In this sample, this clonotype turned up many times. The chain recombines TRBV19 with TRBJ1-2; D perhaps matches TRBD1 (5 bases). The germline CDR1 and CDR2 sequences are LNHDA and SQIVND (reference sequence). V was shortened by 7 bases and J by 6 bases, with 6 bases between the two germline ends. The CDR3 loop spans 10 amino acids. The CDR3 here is CASKGDGYTF. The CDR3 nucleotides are TGTGCCAGTAAAGGGGATGGCTACACCTTC.

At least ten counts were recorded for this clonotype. CDR3: CASSEGQGSYYGYTF. DNA for the CDR3: TGTGCCAGCAGTGAAGGACAGGGAAGTTACTATGGCTACACCTTC. This rearrangement joins TRBV6-1 to TRBJ1-2; 7 nucleotides agree with TRBD1. V shed 1 base, J shed 3 bases, and the junction held 5 bases outside the gene matches. The length of the CDR3 is 15 residues. Germline loops: CDR1 MNHNS, CDR2 SASEGT.

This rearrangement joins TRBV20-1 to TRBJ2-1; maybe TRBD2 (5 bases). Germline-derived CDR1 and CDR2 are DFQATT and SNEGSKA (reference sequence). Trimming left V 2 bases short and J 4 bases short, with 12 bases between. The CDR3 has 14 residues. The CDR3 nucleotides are TGCAGTGCTAGAATCGCGGGCCTTTACAATGAGCAGTTCTTC. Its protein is CSARIAGLYNEQFF.

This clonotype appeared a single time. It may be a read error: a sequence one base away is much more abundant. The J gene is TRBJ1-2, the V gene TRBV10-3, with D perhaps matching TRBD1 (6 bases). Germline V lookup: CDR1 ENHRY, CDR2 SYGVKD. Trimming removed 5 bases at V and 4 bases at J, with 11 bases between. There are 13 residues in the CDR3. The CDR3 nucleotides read TGTGCCATCAGTTACTCAGGGGTCTATGGCTACACCTTC. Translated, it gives CAISYSGVYGYTF.